The 28 T cell receptor beta chains below come from one sample, sequenced in a study of blood T cell repertoires in COVID-19. Only in-frame clones appear in the TCRdb table, and some are missing; sequencing was by immunoSEQ multiplex PCR. The sample contains some 330,000 clones, over 75% of which appear only once. Specimen: PBMCs or T cells enriched from blood (not recorded which). These receptors were taken from a man between 40 and 49 years old in a cohort exposed to, infected with or recovered from COVID-19 (not recorded which).

The chain has TRBV2 and TRBJ1-5, with 8 bases that match TRBD1. V dropped 3 bases and J dropped 11; count of bases not matched to a gene: 12. The CDR3 runs to 15 residues. Per the germline V gene, CDR1 is SNHLY and CDR2 is FYNNEI. Here the CDR3 reads CASSDGQGARGAQHF. DNA for the CDR3: TGTGCCAGCAGTGATGGGCAGGGGGCTCGGGGGGCCCAGCATTTT.

This rearrangement joins TRBV6-5 to TRBJ1-4; perhaps TRBD1 as D (5 bases). Germline V gene data show CDR1 as MNHEY and CDR2 as SVGAGI. CDR3 length equals 15 residues. Trimming took 6 bases from V and 0 from J, leaving 11 bases between them. CDR3 in amino acids: CASSPRTTTNEKLFF. CDR3 DNA: TGTGCCAGCAGCCCCCGGACAACAACTAATGAAAAACTGTTTTTT.

This clone was detected only a few times. This sequence joins TRBV6-5 and TRBJ1-4; D call uncertain. Germline V gene lookup returns CDR1 MNHEY and CDR2 SVGAGI. This CDR3 contains 12 residues. V was cut by 6 bases and J by 8 bases, with 10 bases left in between. The CDR3 coding sequence is TGTGCCAGCAGCGGACTAGGGGAAAAACTGTTTTTT. It specifies CASSGLGEKLFF.

This chain uses TRBV2 with TRBJ1-4, with a possible D match to TRBD1 (6 bases). The V end was cut by 4 bases, the J end by 7 bases, with 10 bases between. The CDR3 consists of 13 residues. Germline lookup yields CDR1 SNHLY and CDR2 FYNNEI. Written as DNA, the CDR3 is TGTGCCAGCAGTGGAGGGGGTAGTGAAAAACTGTTTTTT. This gives the protein CASSGGGSEKLFF.

This rearrangement joins TRBV28 to TRBJ1-2; 7 bases align to TRBD1. The length of the CDR3 is 13 residues. The germline V gene encodes CDR1 MDHEN and CDR2 SYDVKM. Unmatched junction bases numbered 4, after V lost 8 bases and J lost 1 base. In nucleotides, the CDR3 is TGTGCCAGCTTACAGGGGAGTAACTATGGCTACACCTTC. Translated, it gives CASLQGSNYGYTF.

This clone came up a few times. DNA of the CDR3: TGTGCCAGCAGCTTATCAGGGGGACTCTCTGGAAACACCATATATTTT. This encodes CASSLSGGLSGNTIYF. V usage is TRBV11-3 and J usage is TRBJ1-3; 7 bases are shared with TRBD1. CDR3 length: 16 residues. The V gene end was trimmed by 2 bases and the J gene end by 0 bases; junction bases not matched to a gene: 4. CDR1 is SGHNT and CDR2 is YENEEA in the germline V gene.

Points on this clone: This sample also contains other DNA sequences that code for the same CDR3. This rearrangement joins TRBV11-3 to TRBJ2-2; unclear D gene. CDR1 and CDR2 from the germline V gene are SGHNT and YENEEA. V lost 1 base to trimming and J lost 2 bases, with 5 bases between them. The CDR3 runs 14 residues. CDR3 residues: CASSLARNTGELFF. CDR3 nucleotides: TGTGCCAGCAGCTTAGCGCGTAACACCGGGGAGCTGTTTTTT.

This clone was observed a few times. At the DNA level, this CDR3 is encoded by other sequences in the same sample as well. The chain is built from TRBV18 and TRBJ1-5; tentatively, D is TRBD1 (6 bases). Between the trimmed V and J ends, which lost 3 bases and 4 bases, there was a span of 7 bases. CDR1 is KGHSH and CDR2 is LQKENI in the germline V gene. The CDR3 totals 13 residues. The CDR3 region has the DNA TGTGCCAGCTCACCGGACAGAAATCAGCCCCAGCATTTT. Protein sequence: CASSPDRNQPQHF.

This chain uses TRBV7-9 with TRBJ1-2, with a possible D match to TRBD1 (6 bases). V lost 5 bases and J 5 bases, leaving 12 bases between the germline ends. The CDR3 length is 13 residues. Germline CDR1 and CDR2: SEHNR and FQNEAQ (reference sequence). CDR3 sequence: CASSLRGGYGYTF. Here the CDR3 DNA reads TGTGCCAGCAGCCTGAGAGGGGGTTATGGCTACACCTTC.

This clone was observed a single time. V usage is TRBV4-1 and J usage is TRBJ2-7; a possible D gene is TRBD1 (5 bases). The CDR3 runs to 16 residues. Germline V gene lookup returns CDR1 MGHRA and CDR2 YSYEKL. Trimming shortened V by 8 bases and J by 2 bases, and 22 bases separated the two germline ends. CDR3: CASRARAGQGTYEQYF. In DNA form, the CDR3 reads TGCGCCAGCCGCGCAAGGGCCGGGCAGGGAACCTACGAGCAGTACTTC.

The chain joins TRBV3-1 (or the pseudogene TRBV3-2) to TRBJ2-2; 12 bases agree with TRBD2. Germline CDR1 reads LGHDT; CDR2 reads YNNKEL (reference sequence). This CDR3 contains 16 residues. V shed 5 bases, J shed 4 bases, and the junction held 5 bases outside the gene matches. The CDR3 here is CASSSATSGSTGELFF. The DNA for the CDR3 is TGTGCCAGCAGCTCGGCGACTAGCGGGAGCACCGGGGAGCTGTTTTTT.

The gene calls are TRBV19 and TRBJ2-7; 8 nucleotides align to TRBD2. Trimming removed 4 bases from V and 0 bases from J; junction bases left unmatched: 2. Germline CDR1 LNHDA, CDR2 SQIVND (reference sequence). CDR3 length equals 14 residues. The CDR3 loop is CASSRSGSSYEQYF. CDR3 DNA: TGTGCCAGTAGTAGGAGCGGGAGCTCCTACGAGCAGTACTTC.

V and J are TRBV5-1 and TRBJ2-1, with unresolved D. The CDR3 consists of 15 residues. Germline V lookup: CDR1 SGHRS, CDR2 YFSETQ. V lost 1 base and J 0 bases, leaving 8 bases between the germline ends. The CDR3 DNA reads TGCGCCAGCAGCTTGATGGCAAGCTCCTACAATGAGCAGTTCTTC. This translates into CASSLMASSYNEQFF. The whole variable domain, filled in from reference TRBV5-1 and TRBJ2-1, reads KAGVTQTPRYLIKTRGQQVTLSCSPISGHRSVSWYQQTPGQGLQFLFEYFSETQRNKGNFPGRFSGRQFSNSRSEMNVSTLELGDSALYLCASSLMASSYNEQFFGPGTRLTVL.

This clone was seen just once. The V and J genes are TRBV11-2 and TRBJ1-6; weak D call: TRBD1 (5 bases). The CDR3 covers 14 residues. CDR1 and CDR2 from the germline V gene are SGHAT and FQNNGV. V was pared by 5 bases and J by 12 bases, with 17 bases between. The CDR3 coding sequence is TGTGCCAGCAGCCGGCGGGAGGGGCGAGGACCCCTCCACTTT. Encoded protein: CASSRREGRGPLHF.

This rearrangement joins TRBV6-5 to TRBJ1-3; possible D gene TRBD1, 6 bases. The CDR3 consists of 16 residues. Germline-derived CDR1 and CDR2 are MNHEY and SVGAGI. Trimming removed 4 bases from V and 4 bases from J, with 17 bases in between. The CDR3 here is CASSSGQPGLGNTIYF. In DNA form, the CDR3 reads TGTGCCAGCAGTTCCGGACAGCCTGGCCTGGGAAACACCATATATTTT.

This clone was seen a single time. The chain combines TRBV5-6 with TRBJ1-2; D is unresolved. Trimming removed 5 bases from V and 4 bases from J, with 24 bases in between. Germline lookup yields CDR1 SGHDT and CDR2 YYEEEE. The CDR3 spans 17 residues. The CDR3 loop reads CASSSRHGLLGGYGYTF. The DNA of the CDR3 is TGTGCCAGCAGTTCCCGTCATGGACTTCTAGGAGGCTATGGCTACACCTTC. The complete variable domain, with remaining parts taken from reference TRBV5-6 and TRBJ1-2, reads DAGVTQSPTHLIKTRGQQVTLRCSPKSGHDTVSWYQQALGQGPQFIFQYYEEEERQRGNFPDRFSGHQFPNYSSELNVNALLLGDSALYLCASSSRHGLLGGYGYTFGSGTRLTVV.

This chain uses TRBV29-1 with TRBJ1-1; no reliable D call. Germline V lookup: CDR1 SQVTM, CDR2 ANQGSEA. Trimming shortened V by 6 bases and J by 2 bases, and 10 bases separated the two germline ends. This CDR3 region has 12 residues. In DNA, the CDR3 is TGCAGCGTCCCGGACTTAAACACTGAAGCTTTCTTT. This sequence encodes CSVPDLNTEAFF.

The chain joins TRBV28 to TRBJ2-1; 14 positions agree with TRBD2. The CDR3 loop spans 16 amino acids. In germline, CDR1 is MDHEN, CDR2 SYDVKM. Trimming cost V 6 bases and J 8 bases; bases outside gene matches: 9. The DNA of the CDR3 is TGTGCCAGCAGGACCAGACTAGCGGGAGGGCCTGATGAGCAGTTCTTC. Amino acid sequence: CASRTRLAGGPDEQFF.

The chain recombines TRBV10-1 with TRBJ1-2, with D possibly matching TRBD1 (6 bases). V shed 3 bases and J shed 6 bases, with 11 bases lying between them. The length of the CDR3 is 13 residues. Germline assignment: CDR1 WNHNN and CDR2 SYGVQD (reference sequence). The CDR3 is CASSETPGDGYTF. The DNA for the CDR3 is TGCGCCAGCAGTGAAACCCCAGGGGATGGCTACACCTTC.

The rearrangement joins TRBV6-6 to TRBJ2-1; D call uncertain. The V gene's germline CDR1 is MNHNY and CDR2 SVGAGI (reference sequence). The V end was cut by 3 bases, the J end by 2 bases, with 8 bases between. This CDR3 is 14 amino acids long. The DNA of the CDR3 is TGTGCCAGCAGTTATCGGAGCACCTACAATGAGCAGTTCTTC. It specifies CASSYRSTYNEQFF.

The chain is built from TRBV5-1 and TRBJ2-2; 7 bases map to TRBD2. CDR3 length: 16 amino acids. Unmatched junction bases numbered 12, after V lost 5 bases and J lost 5 bases. Germline V gene sequence: CDR1 SGHRS, CDR2 YFSETQ. CDR3 amino acids: CASRRTSMGGTGELFF. The CDR3 DNA follows: TGCGCCAGCAGACGAACCAGTATGGGAGGGACCGGGGAGCTGTTTTTT.

The V and J genes are TRBV30 and TRBJ2-7; TRBD1 matches at 8 bases. The length of the CDR3 is 15 residues. Germline V gene data show CDR1 as GTSNPN and CDR2 as SVGIG (reference sequence). Trimming at V came to 5 bases and at J to 2 bases, leaving 11 bases not matched to a gene. The CDR3 region is CAWGHRDRRTYEQYF. The CDR3 DNA sequence: TGTGCCTGGGGCCACCGGGACAGGAGAACCTACGAGCAGTACTTC. Together with reference TRBV30 and TRBJ2-7, the CDR3 gives the full variable domain: SQTIHQWPATLVQPVGSPLSLECTVEGTSNPNLYWYRQAAGRGLQLLFYSVGIGQISSEVPQNLSASRPQDRQFILSSKKLLLSDSGFYLCAWGHRDRRTYEQYFGPGTRLTVT.

This clone is a singleton in its sample. The chain carries TRBV6-4 and TRBJ1-5; 7 bases match TRBD1. This CDR3 comprises 13 residues. From germline, CDR1 is MRHNA and CDR2 SNTAGT. V lost 4 bases and J lost 7; bases outside the gene matches: 4. CDR3 bases: TGTGCCAGCAGTGTACAGGGGTCCCAGCCCCAGCATTTT. This translates into CASSVQGSQPQHF.

This clone turned up a few times. The V call is TRBV7-9, the J call TRBJ2-1; 13 bases are shared with TRBD2. The J segment lost 8 bases and the V segment lost 5 bases, leaving 12 bases of the junction unmatched. The CDR3 is made up of 17 amino acids. CDR1 and CDR2 (germline): SEHNR, FQNEAQ (reference sequence). This CDR3 reads CASSQGLAGQTVDEQFF. In DNA, the CDR3 is TGTGCCAGCAGCCAGGGACTAGCGGGACAAACGGTCGATGAGCAGTTCTTC.

The chain combines TRBV5-1 with TRBJ2-1; 8 nucleotides match TRBD2. The CDR3 runs 15 residues. Germline V gives CDR1 SGHRS, CDR2 YFSETQ. With V trimmed by 7 bases and J by 1 base, 7 bases remained unmatched. The CDR3 protein is CASGRAGDSYNEQFF. The CDR3 DNA is TGCGCCAGCGGAAGAGCGGGAGATTCCTACAATGAGCAGTTCTTC.

This clone occurred a few times. The chain links TRBV19 to TRBJ1-1; maybe TRBD1 (5 bases). The CDR3 consists of 18 residues. Trimming cost V 5 bases and J 6 bases, with 28 bases left between them. Per germline, CDR1 LNHDA and CDR2 SQIVND (reference sequence). The CDR3 DNA follows: TGTGCCAGTAGTGACAGAGGACGATTTGTATTGCTTCCCGCTGAAGCTTTCTTT. Translating gives CASSDRGRFVLLPAEAFF.

This chain joins TRBV7-9 and TRBJ2-7; 9 positions match TRBD2. The CDR3 has 17 residues. V trimming: 2 bases; J trimming: 7 bases; junction bases outside the gene matches: 15. Germline lookup yields CDR1 SEHNR and CDR2 FQNEAQ (reference sequence). CDR3 amino acids: CASSLWASGTRSREQYF. The CDR3 DNA follows: TGTGCCAGCAGCTTATGGGCTAGCGGGACCCGCTCTCGGGAGCAGTACTTC.

The CDR3 here is CASRTSYTEAFF. The CDR3 nucleotides read TGTGCCAGCAGGACATCGTACACTGAAGCTTTCTTT. This chain links TRBV27 with TRBJ1-1; unclear D gene. CDR1 and CDR2 (germline): MNHEY, SMNVEV (reference sequence). Trimming removed 6 bases from V and 3 bases from J, with 8 bases in between. The CDR3 consists of 12 residues.